A single sample is the source of the 5 T cell receptor beta chains below, sequenced in a study of T cells in localized non-small cell lung cancer. This table comes from immunoSEQ multiplex PCR, and its TCRdb copy is limited to in-frame clones, with some not included. The sample lists over 45,000 clones; 85% to 90% were seen once. Sequencing used peripheral blood, obtained before any cancer treatment. Source of these receptors: a man between 40 and 75 years old with stage I squamous cell lung carcinoma.

V is TRBV11-2 and J is TRBJ1-4; no firm D call. The V end was cut by 0 bases, the J end by 9 bases, with 8 bases between. The CDR3 length is 13 residues. Germline lookup yields CDR1 SGHAT and CDR2 FQNNGV. CDR3 residues: CASSLEPGQKLFF. The CDR3 DNA is TGTGCCAGCAGCTTAGAACCAGGACAAAAACTGTTTTTT.

The rearrangement joins TRBV5-1 to TRBJ2-2; D is possibly TRBD2 (6 bases). The CDR3 covers 15 residues. From germline, CDR1 is SGHRS and CDR2 YFSETQ. Trimming removed 2 bases at V and 5 bases at J, with 13 bases between. The CDR3 region has the DNA TGCGCCAGCAGCTTTGACGGGAGTCGTACCGGGGAGCTGTTTTTT. Protein product: CASSFDGSRTGELFF.

The rearrangement uses TRBV28 and TRBJ2-7; tentatively, D is TRBD2 (7 bases). Germline V gene data show CDR1 as MDHEN and CDR2 as SYDVKM. V was shortened by 8 bases and J by 1 base, with 18 bases between the two germline ends. There are 15 residues in the CDR3. The CDR3 DNA reads TGTGCCAGCCTGGGGGCGCGGGAGAGGTCCTACGAGCAGTACTTC. It encodes CASLGARERSYEQYF.

The chain uses TRBV2 and TRBJ2-5; D is perhaps TRBD2 (6 bases). CDR1 is SNHLY, CDR2 FYNNEI, per germline. CDR3 size: 14 residues. V was clipped by 3 bases and J by 5 bases, with 13 bases between them. The CDR3 coding sequence is TGTGCCAGCAGTGAGATTAGCGGAAGTGAGACCCAGTACTTC. It encodes CASSEISGSETQYF.

The rearrangement joins TRBV10-2 to TRBJ2-1; 13 bases match TRBD2. The CDR3 is made up of 15 amino acids. J lost 4 bases, V lost 8 bases, and 5 bases had no gene match. Germline V gene sequence: CDR1 WSHSY, CDR2 SAAADI. CDR3 nucleotide sequence: TGCGCCAGCTCGGGGACTAGCGGGGAATACAATGAGCAGTTCTTC. This translates into CASSGTSGEYNEQFF.